This T cell receptor (beta chain) was identified in a study of blood T cell repertoires in COVID-19. The wider study: Samples came from the United States, Italy and Spain, spanning acute and convalescent COVID-19. Sample material is recorded as cDNA or gDNA derived from T cells, B-cell-depleted T cells, or PBMCs.

In the source study's methods: Amplification of reference gene primers was used by the study to estimate nucleated cell counts. The method was immunoSEQ multiplex PCR; TCRdb's version includes in-frame clones alone and lacks a portion of them. Clone size and V and J calls were adopted from that table, with D and trimming inferred from the DNA. This table holds about 160,000 clones, more than 60% found once. This CDR3 is built from 15 residues. Germline assignment: CDR1 SQVTM and CDR2 ANQGSEA. V lost 4 bases and J lost 4, with 18 bases in between. The TCR sequence derives from a man in his 60s with acute or convalescent COVID-19. Sequenced material: peripheral blood. The V gene is TRBV29-1, the J gene TRBJ2-3; perhaps TRBD1 as D (5 bases). This chain's CDR3 is CSVVALGVVADTQYF. The DNA for the CDR3 is TGCAGCGTTGTCGCCCTAGGGGTGGTCGCAGATACGCAGTATTTT.